Shown below are 3 T cell receptor beta chains from a single sample sequenced in a study of cytomegalovirus exposure and HLA in healthy donors. PCR involved 60 Vbeta and 13 Jbeta primers. The method was immunoSEQ multiplex PCR; TCRdb's version includes in-frame clones alone and lacks a portion of them. Of fewer than 250,000 clones listed, 80% to 90% were seen once; the top ten hold 1% to 1.5%. The specimen was PBMCs. These receptors were taken from a man aged 25-45 years in good health and CMV-seronegative.

The J gene is TRBJ2-5, the V gene TRBV7-2, with a weak D call TRBD1 (5 bases). This CDR3 spans 16 amino acids. V lost 5 bases to trimming and J lost 2 bases, with 18 bases between them. The germline V gene has CDR1 SGHTA and CDR2 FQGNSA. The CDR3 spells CASSRRQTEPQETQYF. The CDR3 DNA sequence: TGTGCCAGCAGCCGCCGGCAGACAGAACCACAAGAGACCCAGTACTTC.

This sequence joins TRBV6-5 and TRBJ1-2, with TRBD1 identical over 7 bases. Germline lookup yields CDR1 MNHEY and CDR2 SVGAGI. The V gene end was trimmed by 6 bases and the J gene end by 1 base; junction bases not matched to a gene: 5. The CDR3 contains 14 residues. CDR3 loop: CASSQGDSNYGYTF. For the CDR3, the DNA is TGTGCCAGCAGCCAGGGGGACAGTAACTATGGCTACACCTTC.

This clone was observed a single time. J is TRBJ1-6 and V is TRBV7-2; D might be TRBD1 (5 bases). Trimming shortened V by 3 bases and J by 14 bases, and 14 bases separated the two germline ends. The germline gives CDR1 SGHTA, CDR2 FQGNSA. The length of the CDR3 is 13 residues. The CDR3 sequence is CASSFPGLGALHF. DNA of the CDR3: TGTGCCAGCAGCTTCCCGGGCCTAGGGGCCCTCCACTTT.